This T cell receptor (beta chain) was profiled in a study of blood T cells in healthy people across ages. Findings and caveats of the study: Higher diversity and more naive CD4+ cells were features of long-lived donors, compared to aged donors. A roughly linear fall in TCR beta diversity per million T cells was seen with increasing age. Naive T cell percentage showed a strong correlation with the diversity of TCR beta.

PBMCs were isolated at a quantity of at least 7 million per sample. A note on this clonotype: What it binds is not known. Germline and junction disagree at one end, which may indicate a read error.

Germline V gene data show CDR1 as MGHRA and CDR2 as YSYEKL. CDR3 length equals 15 residues. Using a J-beta primer mix together with a sample-barcoded 5' primer, a second PCR was run for about 7 to 12 cycles. A single record per CDR3 protein comes from TCRdb applying MiXCR to the 5' RACE reads. The table records over 1,300,000 distinct CDR3 sequences, around 59% of them present only once. Source material: blood. This TCR came from a man aged 18 to 29 in good health. The chain recombines TRBV4-1 with TRBJ1-5; D possibly corresponds to TRBD1 (5 bases). The CDR3 DNA reads TGCGCCAACAGCCAAGATCGGGGCAGCCGTCAGCCCCAGCATTTT. It translates to CANSQDRGSRQPQHF.